One T cell receptor (beta chain) is described in this entry. Its specificity is not known. TCR beta CDR3 regions were amplified from RNA transcripts. Carried out on the TCR CDR3, a first-round RT-PCR used the HTBI primer set. In TCRdb, the multiplex PCR reads were re-called with MiXCR into one record per CDR3 protein. The sample holds roughly 98,000 distinct CDR3 sequences; 35% to 50% are singletons and the top ten take roughly 10%. These data belong to a study of T cells in Graves' hyperthyroidism and ophthalmopathy. V lost 5 bases and J 2 bases, leaving 16 bases between the germline ends. CDR1 is DFQATT, CDR2 SNEGSKA, per germline (reference sequence). This CDR3 region has 16 residues. Study results and limitations: Peripheral blood also featured most of the thyroid clonotypes expanded above 0.001.

Material: peripheral blood or thyroid tissue (not recorded which). The genes are TRBV20-1 and TRBJ2-6, with D perhaps TRBD1 or TRBD2 (6 bases each). This receptor was obtained from a woman aged 30 to 39 with Graves' hyperthyroidism. The CDR3 nucleotides read TGCAGTGCTCCAATTGGTAGGGGGGCTGGGGCCAACGTCCTGACTTTC. Its protein is CSAPIGRGAGANVLTF.